The 10 T cell receptor beta chains below were found in one sample sequenced in a study of regulatory T cells in long-lasting Graves disease. Building the TCR beta libraries relied on iRepertoire HTBI primers, and CDR3 regions underwent Arm-PCR. TCRdb independently ran MiXCR on the multiplex PCR reads; one entry per CDR3 protein. The sample gives about 240,000 distinct CDR3 sequences, around 21% of which show up once; approximately 15% is in the top ten. Time point defined: newly diagnosed GD, antithyroid drugs for less than 3 months. From PBMCs, RNA was extracted and then used to make the TCR library. The material was peripheral blood mononuclear cells (PBMCs), obtained at new diagnosis, from a patient treated with antithyroid drugs. The receptors originated from a female donor with Graves disease.

This clonotype was seen ten or more times. CDR3 sequence (DNA): TGTGCCAGCAGTGCGCGGGAGTGGGAGCAGTTCTTC. Translated: CASSAREWEQFF. This chain links TRBV27 with TRBJ2-1; 7 bases fit TRBD2. Trimming at V came to 5 bases and at J to 10 bases, leaving 5 bases not matched to a gene. The CDR3 extends over 12 amino acids. Germline CDR1 reads MNHEY; CDR2 reads SMNVEV (reference sequence).

The CDR3 nucleotides read TGCAGTGCTAGTTGGACAGGGAGGTCCCCCTACGAGCAGTACTTC. The encoded protein is CSASWTGRSPYEQYF. The V gene is TRBV20-1, the J gene TRBJ2-7; 8 bases map to TRBD1. Germline trimming cut 3 bases from V and 2 bases from J; bases unmatched to any gene: 9. The germline CDR1 and CDR2 sequences are DFQATT and SNEGSKA (reference sequence). The CDR3 is 15 residues long.

This clonotype was seen more than once but under ten times. The J gene is TRBJ2-4, the V gene TRBV19; either TRBD1 or TRBD2 may fit D (6 bases each). The CDR3 is made up of 17 amino acids. With 1 base removed from V and 3 bases from J, the gap between germline ends came to 16 bases. From germline, CDR1 is LNHDA and CDR2 SQIVND (reference sequence). CDR3 in DNA: TGTGCCAGTAGTATAGTGGGACCAGGAGGGGGCAAAAACATTCAGTACTTC. Encoded protein: CASSIVGPGGGKNIQYF.

This clonotype appeared many times. This rearrangement joins TRBV4-3 to TRBJ1-5, with D uncertain. V lost 3 bases, J lost 5 bases, and 8 bases lay in between. The germline V gene encodes CDR1 LGHNA and CDR2 YSLEER. This CDR3 has 13 amino acids. CDR3 loop: CASSQDFDQPQHF. The CDR3, as DNA: TGCGCCAGCAGCCAGGACTTTGATCAGCCCCAGCATTTT.

This clonotype was recorded at least ten times. The rearrangement joins TRBV11-2 to TRBJ2-1; D is unclear. The length of the CDR3 is 13 residues. V lost 8 bases and J 9 bases, leaving 17 bases between the germline ends. In germline, CDR1 is SGHAT, CDR2 FQNNGV. The CDR3 region is CASAPFGEVEQFF. DNA of the CDR3: TGTGCCAGCGCCCCCTTTGGGGAAGTTGAGCAGTTCTTC.

This clonotype was observed many times. This sequence joins TRBV4-2 and TRBJ2-3, with 11 bases lining up with TRBD2. Germline lookup yields CDR1 LGHNA and CDR2 YNFKEQ. Trimming took 3 bases from V and 4 from J; bases not matched to a gene: 3. The CDR3 runs 15 residues. The CDR3 loop is CASSHSGGDADTQYF. In nucleotides, the CDR3 is TGTGCCAGCAGCCATAGCGGGGGGGACGCAGATACGCAGTATTTT.

This clonotype was recorded at least ten times. The chain combines TRBV9 with TRBJ2-5; perhaps TRBD1 as D (6 bases). With 0 bases removed from V and 4 bases from J, the gap between germline ends came to 16 bases. This CDR3 has 16 residues. Germline values: CDR1 SGDLS, CDR2 YYNGEE. The CDR3 spells CASSVGPGRGGETQYF. The CDR3 DNA reads as TGTGCCAGCAGCGTAGGCCCGGGCAGGGGCGGAGAGACCCAGTACTTC.

This clonotype has a count of ten or more. V usage is TRBV3-1 and J usage is TRBJ2-1, with D possibly matching TRBD1 (6 bases). Trimming cost V 5 bases and J 9 bases, with 14 bases left between them. CDR3 length: 13 amino acids. Germline V gives CDR1 LGHDT, CDR2 YNNKEL (reference sequence). Here the CDR3 DNA reads TGTGCCAGCAGCGAAAGGGGGTCGGCTGAGCAGTTCTTC. It yields the protein CASSERGSAEQFF.

This clonotype was seen repeatedly, ten times or more. V and J are TRBV2 and TRBJ1-5, with D possibly matching TRBD1 (5 bases). Trimming cost V 8 bases and J 8 bases, with 10 bases left between them. The CDR3 is 11 residues long. In germline, CDR1 is SNHLY, CDR2 FYNNEI. CDR3 amino acids: CASGWGKPQHF. The CDR3 bases are TGTGCCAGCGGTTGGGGGAAGCCCCAGCATTTT. Filled out from reference TRBV2 and TRBJ1-5, the complete variable domain reads EPEVTQTPSHQVTQMGQEVILRCVPISNHLYFYWYRQILGQKVEFLVSFYNNEISEKSEIFDDQFSVERPDGSNFTLKIRSTKLEDSAMYFCASGWGKPQHFGDGTRLSIL.

This clonotype was seen at least ten times. CDR3 amino acids: CASSVAPNTEAFF. Here the CDR3 DNA reads TGTGCCAGCAGCGTAGCACCGAACACTGAAGCTTTCTTT. The V and J genes are TRBV9 and TRBJ1-1; D is ambiguous. Germline lookup yields CDR1 SGDLS and CDR2 YYNGEE. Trimming took 0 bases from V and 1 from J, leaving 4 bases between them. This CDR3 comprises 13 residues.